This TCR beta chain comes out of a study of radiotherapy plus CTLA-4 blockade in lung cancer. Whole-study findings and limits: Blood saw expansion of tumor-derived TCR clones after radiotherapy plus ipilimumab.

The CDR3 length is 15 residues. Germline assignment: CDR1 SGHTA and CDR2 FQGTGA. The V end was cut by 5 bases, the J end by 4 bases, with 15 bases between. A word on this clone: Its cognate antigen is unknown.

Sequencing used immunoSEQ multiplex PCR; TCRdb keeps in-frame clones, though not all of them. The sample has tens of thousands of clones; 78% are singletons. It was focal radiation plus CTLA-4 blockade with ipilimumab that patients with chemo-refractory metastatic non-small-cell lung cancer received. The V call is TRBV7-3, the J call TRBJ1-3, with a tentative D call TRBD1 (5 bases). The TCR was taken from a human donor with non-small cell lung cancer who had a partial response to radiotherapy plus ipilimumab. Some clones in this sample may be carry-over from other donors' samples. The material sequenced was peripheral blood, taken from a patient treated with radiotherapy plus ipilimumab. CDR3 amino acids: CASSPDGGAGNTIYF. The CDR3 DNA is TGTGCCAGCAGCCCGGATGGAGGGGCGGGAAACACCATATATTTT.